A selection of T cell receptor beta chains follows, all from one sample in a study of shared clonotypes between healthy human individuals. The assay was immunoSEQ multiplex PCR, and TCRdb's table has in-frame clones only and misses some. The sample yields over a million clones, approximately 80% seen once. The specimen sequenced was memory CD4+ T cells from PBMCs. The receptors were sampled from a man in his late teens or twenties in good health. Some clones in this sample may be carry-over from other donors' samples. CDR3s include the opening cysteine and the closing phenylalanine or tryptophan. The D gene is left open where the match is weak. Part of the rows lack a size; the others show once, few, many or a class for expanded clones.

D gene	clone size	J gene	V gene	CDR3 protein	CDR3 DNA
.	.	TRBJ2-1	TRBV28	CASSPLDFRSYNEQFF	TGTGCCAGCAGTCCCCTGGACTTTCGCTCCTACAATGAGCAGTTCTTC
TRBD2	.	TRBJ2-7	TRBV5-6	CASRYRRLGGYEQYF	TGTGCCAGCAGGTATCGACGGCTGGGAGGGTACGAGCAGTACTTC
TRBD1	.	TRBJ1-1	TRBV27	CASSLGPGQGVGGDTEAFF	TGTGCCAGCAGTTTAGGTCCGGGACAGGGGGTGGGCGGGGACACTGAAGCTTTCTTT
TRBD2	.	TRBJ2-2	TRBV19	CATQRLAGNTGELFF	TGTGCCACACAACGACTAGCGGGGAACACCGGGGAGCTGTTTTTT
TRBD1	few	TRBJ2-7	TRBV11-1	CASASHTSGQGLYEQYF	TGTGCCAGCGCGTCTCATACCTCCGGACAGGGGCTATACGAGCAGTACTTC
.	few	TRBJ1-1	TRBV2	CASRPQGGSTEAFF	TGTGCCAGCAGACCTCAGGGAGGTTCCACTGAAGCTTTCTTT
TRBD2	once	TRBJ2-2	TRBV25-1	CASSQDLGLAGEGGELFF	TGTGCCAGCAGTCAAGACCTCGGACTAGCGGGAGAGGGCGGGGAGCTGTTTTTT
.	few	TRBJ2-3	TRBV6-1	CASSAGRTRSSTDTQYF	TGTGCCAGCAGTGCGGGACGGACGAGATCTAGCACAGATACGCAGTATTTT
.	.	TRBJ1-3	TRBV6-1	CASSGENLNYGNTIYF	TGTGCCAGCAGTGGGGAGAACCTCAACTACGGAAACACCATATATTTT
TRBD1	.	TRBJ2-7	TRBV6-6	CASSYAGQGTYEQYF	TGTGCCAGCAGTTACGCGGGACAGGGCACCTACGAGCAGTACTTC
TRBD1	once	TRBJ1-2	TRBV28	CASSFGVGTEYGYTF	TGTGCCAGCAGTTTTGGAGTTGGGACAGAATATGGCTACACCTTC
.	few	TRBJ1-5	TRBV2	CASLATGNQPQHF	TGTGCCAGCTTGGCAACAGGTAATCAGCCCCAGCATTTT
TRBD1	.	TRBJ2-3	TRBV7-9	CASSFSQGAGTDTQYF	TGTGCCAGCAGCTTCTCACAGGGGGCAGGCACAGATACGCAGTATTTT
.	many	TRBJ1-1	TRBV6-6	CASSYSFEHGRTFF	TGTGCCAGCAGTTACTCTTTCGAACACGGCCGAACTTTCTTT
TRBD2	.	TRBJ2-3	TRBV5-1	CASSPLAASTDTQYF	TGCGCCAGCAGCCCCCTAGCGGCTAGCACAGATACGCAGTATTTT
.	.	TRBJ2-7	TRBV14	CASSPYRDEQYF	TGTGCCAGCAGTCCTTACAGGGACGAGCAGTACTTC
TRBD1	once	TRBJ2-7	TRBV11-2	CASSIRQGAYEQYF	TGTGCCAGCAGCATAAGACAGGGGGCCTACGAGCAGTACTTC
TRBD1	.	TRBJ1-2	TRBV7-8	CASSLKQGSYGYTF	TGTGCCAGCAGCCTAAAACAGGGGTCGTATGGCTACACCTTC
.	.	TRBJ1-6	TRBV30	CAWSGGRGLDSPLHF	TGTGCCTGGAGCGGGGGGCGTGGCCTGGATTCACCCCTCCACTTT
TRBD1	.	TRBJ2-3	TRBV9	CASSLWDSEDTQYF	TGTGCCAGCAGCCTGTGGGACAGTGAGGATACGCAGTATTTT
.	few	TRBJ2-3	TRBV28	CASTSPIDSSTDTQYF	TGTGCCAGCACCTCTCCGATCGACAGTTCCACAGATACGCAGTATTTT
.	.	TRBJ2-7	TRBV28	CASSSQGRGLTYEQYF	TGTGCCAGCAGTTCCCAAGGTAGGGGGTTAACCTACGAGCAGTACTTC
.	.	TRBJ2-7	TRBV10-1	CASSEGTASSEQYF	TGCGCCAGTAGTGAGGGGACGGCGAGTTCGGAGCAGTACTTC
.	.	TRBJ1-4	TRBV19	CASSIVWGYEDEKLFF	TGTGCCAGTAGTATAGTTTGGGGGTACGAGGATGAAAAACTGTTTTTT
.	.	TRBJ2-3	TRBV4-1	CASSQPPLARDTQYF	TGCGCCAGCAGCCAACCCCCGTTAGCAAGAGATACGCAGTATTTT
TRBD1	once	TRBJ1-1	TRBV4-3	CASSRQGGTGTEAFF	TGCGCCAGCAGCCGCCAGGGTGGGACAGGGACTGAAGCTTTCTTT
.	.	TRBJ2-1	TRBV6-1	CASGVLRSYNEQFF	TGTGCCAGCGGGGTACTCCGCTCCTACAATGAGCAGTTCTTC